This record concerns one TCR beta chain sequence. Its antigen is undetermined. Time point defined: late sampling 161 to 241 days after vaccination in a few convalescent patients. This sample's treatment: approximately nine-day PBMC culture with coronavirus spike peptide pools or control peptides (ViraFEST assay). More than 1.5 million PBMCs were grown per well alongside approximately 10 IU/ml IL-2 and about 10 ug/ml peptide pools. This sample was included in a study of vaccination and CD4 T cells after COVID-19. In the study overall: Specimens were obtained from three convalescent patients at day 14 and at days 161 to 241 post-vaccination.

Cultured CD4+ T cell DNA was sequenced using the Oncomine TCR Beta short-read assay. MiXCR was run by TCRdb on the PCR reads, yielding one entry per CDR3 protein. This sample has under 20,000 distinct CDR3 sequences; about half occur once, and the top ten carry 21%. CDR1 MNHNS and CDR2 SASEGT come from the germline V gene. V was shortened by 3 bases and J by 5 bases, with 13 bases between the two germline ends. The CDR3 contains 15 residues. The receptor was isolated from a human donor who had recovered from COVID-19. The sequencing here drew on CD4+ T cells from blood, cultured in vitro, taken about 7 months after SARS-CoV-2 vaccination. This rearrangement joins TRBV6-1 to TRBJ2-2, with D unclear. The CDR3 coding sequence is TGTGCCAGCAGTGACAAGTATAAGGGAACCGGGGAGCTGTTTTTT. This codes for CASSDKYKGTGELFF.